The source of this T cell receptor beta chain is a study of blood T cell repertoires in COVID-19. Study context: T cells, B-cell-depleted T cells, or PBMCs supplied cDNA or gDNA.

Some clones are missing from TCRdb's copy, which holds only in-frame ones; the method was immunoSEQ multiplex PCR. The table has about 400,000 clones, approximately 90% seen once. This CDR3 comprises 13 residues. Germline V gives CDR1 SGHTA, CDR2 FQGNSA. The V and J ends lost 5 bases and 7 bases respectively, with 12 bases between them. This receptor was obtained from a young woman with acute or convalescent COVID-19. The material sequenced was peripheral blood. This chain joins TRBV7-2 and TRBJ1-5; tentatively, D is TRBD1 (6 bases). This CDR3 reads CASSPNRVQPQHF. The CDR3 nucleotides are TGTGCCAGCAGCCCTAACAGGGTCCAGCCCCAGCATTTT.